This TCR beta chain was observed in a study of chemoradiotherapy in HPV16-positive cancers. Study results and caveats: For HPV16-positive patients, expanding HPV-responsive T cells associated with longer recurrence-free survival.

Concerning this clone: Its antigen is as yet unknown.

V lost 8 bases and J 5 bases, leaving 16 bases between the germline ends. The CDR3 loop spans 15 amino acids. CDR1 is MNHNS, CDR2 SASEGT, per germline. Over chemoradiotherapy, repertoires were sampled more than once. Generated by immunoSEQ multiplex PCR, the TCRdb table keeps only in-frame clones and is missing some. The repertoire has tens of thousands of clones, about 93% of them found once; the top ten carry over 15%. This chain joins TRBV6-1 and TRBJ1-6; D is unresolved. This specimen was blood, taken from a patient who underwent chemoradiotherapy. This TCR was sampled from a human donor with HPV-associated anogenital cancer. This chain's CDR3 is CASAPVPENNSPLHF. Written as DNA, the CDR3 is TGTGCCAGCGCCCCGGTACCGGAGAATAATTCACCCCTCCACTTT.